What follows is one T cell receptor (beta chain) and its context. CDR3 size: 15 residues. Germline V gene data show CDR1 as SGHNT and CDR2 as YENEEA. J was trimmed by 1 base and V by 10 bases; bases with no gene match: 12. This sample stems from a study of Ad26.COV2.S vaccination and SARS-CoV-2 variants. Some clones are missing from TCRdb's copy, which holds only in-frame ones; the method was immunoSEQ multiplex PCR. The table shows just under 250,000 clones, with more than 75% occurring only once. Indicated treatment: 19 received Ad26.COV2.S at low or high dose, single or two shots; several received placebo; per-sample allocation not given. Collection of samples fell on day 63 after the first vaccine or placebo injection. Vaccination used an Ad26 vector expressing Wuhan-strain SARS-CoV-2 spike.

This clonotype was obtained from a person aged 18 to 65 who received the Ad26.COV2.S COVID-19 vaccine or a placebo. Here the sequenced sample was peripheral blood, taken in a trial of Ad26.COV2.S vaccine versus placebo. The chain employs TRBV11-3 and TRBJ1-1, with 7 bases aligning to TRBD1. CDR3 amino acids: CATADRERKNTEAFF. DNA for the CDR3: TGTGCCACCGCCGACAGGGAGAGGAAGAACACTGAAGCTTTCTTT. Filled out from reference TRBV11-3 and TRBJ1-1, the complete variable domain reads EAGVVQSPRYKIIEKKQPVAFWCNPISGHNTLYWYLQNLGQGPELLIRYENEEAVDDSQLPKDRFSAERLKGVDSTLKIQPAELGDSAVYLCATADRERKNTEAFFGQGTRLTVV.